This T cell receptor (beta chain) was captured by sequencing in a study of beta chain features in type 1 diabetes. Overall study: Patient and healthy donor groups were alike in age, gender and cell yields. All samples combined gave about 100 million sorted cells for examination.

Regarding this clone: This specimen includes other DNA sequences encoding the same CDR3.

Purity (above 98%) was reached by all sorted populations. Isolated RNA was reverse transcribed in full, so expressed TCRB transcripts were sequenced. The repertoire was sequenced with immunoSEQ multiplex PCR; TCRdb's copy has only in-frame clones and lacks some. The repertoire consists of 150,000 or so clones, with 7.5% to 10% occurring once and the leading ten covering approximately 2.2%. There are 12 residues in the CDR3. V was clipped by 2 bases and J by 4 bases, with 5 bases between them. Per germline, CDR1 SNHLY and CDR2 FYNNEI. Input material: central memory CD4+ T cells from blood. V usage is TRBV2 and J usage is TRBJ2-5, with D uncertain. The receptor's source is a woman under 30 in good health. Here the CDR3 reads CASSERRETQYF. The DNA for the CDR3 is TGTGCCAGCAGTGAAAGGAGAGAGACCCAGTACTTC.